A selection of T cell receptor beta chains follows, all from one sample in a study of T-cell memory formation after mild COVID-19. A single record per CDR3 protein comes from TCRdb applying MiXCR to the 5' RACE reads. The sample has about 390,000 distinct CDR3 sequences, roughly 20% seen once. The sample was PBMCs or a T cell subset sorted from them (not recorded which). The receptors come from an adult woman who had mild COVID-19 (a few samples of this study predate the infection). Cell type and time point are not known. Both conserved end residues are part of each CDR3. Size is omitted from some rows. Given values are once, few, many or a class for expanded clones.

abundance: -; v_gene: TRBV19; CDR3aa: CASQTAGGNEQFF
abundance: -; v_gene: TRBV29-1; CDR3aa: CSVGQMNTGELFF
abundance: few; v_gene: TRBV7-9; CDR3aa: CASSAPSSLIGVETQYF
abundance: few; v_gene: TRBV27; CDR3aa: CASSNRGQNENTEAFF
abundance: -; v_gene: TRBV7-9; CDR3aa: CASGQSGGGAKNYEQYF
abundance: few; v_gene: TRBV2; CDR3aa: CASNFPGTEAFF
abundance: -; v_gene: TRBV30; CDR3aa: CAWRGGVTYEQYF
abundance: -; v_gene: TRBV3-1; CDR3aa: CASSQSGRTGGLPEQFF
abundance: -; v_gene: TRBV6-5; CDR3aa: CASIAGQGAGNEQFF
abundance: -; v_gene: TRBV3-1; CDR3aa: CASSHKYPRLGWGDTQYF
abundance: -; v_gene: TRBV2; CDR3aa: CASSESSGGATDTQYF
abundance: -; v_gene: TRBV7-6; CDR3aa: CASSFTQGTEAFF
abundance: -; v_gene: TRBV30; CDR3aa: CAWSITGYPFF
abundance: -; v_gene: TRBV20-1; CDR3aa: CSVTSLGQGRSYEQYF
abundance: -; v_gene: TRBV4-1; CDR3aa: CASSQLLRGRGMGNEQFF
abundance: -; v_gene: TRBV6-1; CDR3aa: CASSEAGIWGQLAFF
abundance: -; v_gene: TRBV7-9; CDR3aa: CASSSRQTYEQYF
abundance: few; v_gene: TRBV7-2; CDR3aa: CASSSGTEQYF
abundance: -; v_gene: TRBV25-1; CDR3aa: CASSEFGEKKLFF
abundance: -; v_gene: TRBV7-4; CDR3aa: CASSLLPRQPQHF
abundance: few; v_gene: TRBV6-2/TRBV6-3; CDR3aa: CASNLRQGRGGELFF
abundance: -; v_gene: TRBV7-6; CDR3aa: CASSLEAGRTEAFF
abundance: -; v_gene: TRBV4-3; CDR3aa: CASSQDDREVYGYTF
abundance: -; v_gene: TRBV7-6; CDR3aa: CASSSRQGPWEQYF
abundance: -; v_gene: TRBV4-2; CDR3aa: CASSQDRTSSGHEKLFF
abundance: -; v_gene: TRBV5-1; CDR3aa: CASTLSGDSYNEQFF
abundance: few; v_gene: TRBV4-1; CDR3aa: CASSQADQGARGEQFF
abundance: -; v_gene: TRBV19; CDR3aa: CASSIEDRTAGSGYTF
abundance: few; v_gene: TRBV4-1; CDR3aa: CASSIDRAINQPQHF
abundance: few; v_gene: TRBV5-1; CDR3aa: CASSQGQFTGELFF